Given below is one T cell receptor beta chain in context. The antigen remains unidentified. This CDR3 region has 14 residues. Germline CDR1 reads DFQATT; CDR2 reads SNEGSKA (reference sequence). Trimming stripped 4 bases from V and 5 bases from J, with 17 bases between. This sample's TCRbeta library carried unique molecular identifier barcodes. TCRdb reprocessed the PCR reads via MiXCR and lists one record per CDR3 protein. In the table there are 300,000 to 400,000 distinct CDR3 sequences, about 17% of which are singletons. This sample is drawn from a study of T-cell reconstitution after alpha-beta-depleted transplantation in children. Study outcomes and limitations: Elevated TCRbeta diversity at day 60 was traced, in some patients, to surviving recipient T cells and thymic progenitors. By about two months after transplant, alpha-beta T cells reportedly arose from several hundred graft clones that had expanded. T-cell counts and diversity at one year following transplant were attributed mainly to newly produced T cells.

Sequenced material: PBMCs, mostly from graft donor cells, taken 360 days after TCRalphabeta/CD19-depleted stem cell transplant. The receptor's source is a male patient aged 2 to 9 who had a stem cell transplant for acute lymphoblastic leukemia, so the T cells may come from the graft donor. The chain has TRBV20-1 and TRBJ2-5; a weak D match, TRBD2 (5 bases). The CDR3 DNA is TGCAGTGCTAATGAGGCGCGGGTAACGGAGACCCAGTACTTC. This encodes CSANEARVTETQYF.